Each of the 18 T cell receptor beta chains below was sequenced from the same sample in a study of blood T cell repertoires in COVID-19 (dated by TCRdb to about 2020). Preparation of the library involved the immunoSEQ multiplex PCR assay. TCRdb's version of the immuneACCESS table is confined to in-frame rearrangements and falls short of the full clone set. An unresolved V gene accounts for under half of the shortfall where checked; the remainder is of unknown origin. Across this sample there are over 90,000 clones, with 85% to 90% seen only once. The ten largest clones take up under 3% of the sample. The source material was peripheral blood. Source of these receptors: a man aged 45-65 years with active or convalescent COVID-19.

This chain connects TRBV19 to TRBJ2-7; a possible D gene is TRBD1 (6 bases). This CDR3 has 13 residues. Trimming removed 2 bases at V and 5 bases at J, with 10 bases between. The germline V gene has CDR1 LNHDA and CDR2 SQIVND (reference sequence). CDR3 amino acids: CASSINRDHEQYF. CDR3 nucleotide sequence: TGTGCCAGTAGTATAAACAGGGACCACGAGCAGTACTTC.

This clone was counted a single time. This rearrangement joins TRBV4-3 to TRBJ2-1; weak D call: TRBD1 (6 bases). Trimming took 2 bases from V and 7 from J, leaving 9 bases between them. Germline-derived CDR1 and CDR2 are LGHNA and YSLEER. This CDR3 comprises 13 residues. Written as DNA, the CDR3 is TGCGCCAGCAGCCAATCGACAGGAAATGAGCAGTTCTTC. It translates to CASSQSTGNEQFF.

The chain carries TRBV6-5 and TRBJ1-2, with D possibly being TRBD1 (5 bases). CDR3 length: 15 residues. V was pared by 5 bases and J by 0 bases, with 13 bases between. CDR1 is MNHEY, CDR2 SVGAGI, per germline. The CDR3 is CASSPSARANYGYTF. The CDR3 DNA reads TGTGCCAGCAGTCCGTCGGCCAGGGCTAACTATGGCTACACCTTC.

This clone was seen just once. The rearrangement joins TRBV27 to TRBJ2-6; D is perhaps TRBD2 (6 bases). V was cut by 5 bases and J by 4 bases, with 18 bases left in between. The CDR3 length is 17 residues. Looked up from germline, CDR1 is MNHEY and CDR2 is SMNVEV (reference sequence). In nucleotides, the CDR3 is TGTGCCAGCAGTCTTCGACCGCCGGAGGGCGGGGCCAACGTCCTGACTTTC. Its translation is CASSLRPPEGGANVLTF.

The chain combines TRBV29-1 with TRBJ2-1, with D perhaps matching TRBD1 (7 bases). CDR1 and CDR2 (germline): SQVTM, ANQGSEA. The ends were cut back, 6 bases at V and 8 bases at J, with 20 bases in the middle. This CDR3 is 14 amino acids long. DNA for the CDR3: TGCAGCGTGGGACGACAGGGTACGGGGGATGAGCAGTTCTTC. Its translation is CSVGRQGTGDEQFF.

The chain uses TRBV3-1 (or the pseudogene TRBV3-2) and TRBJ2-2, with 12 positions matching TRBD1. The CDR3 is 21 amino acids. The V segment lost 3 bases and the J segment 4 bases; nucleotides outside the gene matches: 18. The germline CDR1 and CDR2 sequences are LGHDT and YNNKEL (reference sequence). The CDR3 coding sequence is TGTGCCAGCAGCCAGATTCACCATTCCGGGACAGGGGGCGCCGTCACCGGGGAGCTGTTTTTT. Translating gives CASSQIHHSGTGGAVTGELFF.

This rearrangement joins TRBV12-3 or TRBV12-4 to TRBJ1-4; D is uncertain. There are 12 residues in the CDR3. The ends were cut back, 3 bases at V and 8 bases at J, with 7 bases in the middle. CDR3 nucleotides: TGTGCCAGCAGTTTTGGCCAGGAAAAACTGTTTTTT. Its translation is CASSFGQEKLFF.

The genes are TRBV7-9 and TRBJ1-1, with D perhaps TRBD1 (6 bases). V lost 5 bases to trimming and J lost 1 base, with 14 bases between them. CDR1 SEHNR and CDR2 FQNEAQ come from the germline V gene (reference sequence). The CDR3 is made up of 15 amino acids. The CDR3 loop reads CASSAGAAGNTEAFF. As DNA, the CDR3 is TGTGCCAGCAGCGCGGGGGCCGCAGGGAACACTGAAGCTTTCTTT. The full variable domain, its missing parts supplied by reference TRBV7-9 and TRBJ1-1, is DTGVSQNPRHKITKRGQNVTFRCDPISEHNRLYWYRQTLGQGPEFLTYFQNEAQLEKSRLLSDRFSAERPKGSFSTLEIQRTEQGDSAMYLCASSAGAAGNTEAFFGQGTRLTVV.

This clone appeared a few times. The J gene is TRBJ1-4, the V gene TRBV30; weak D call: TRBD1 (5 bases). Germline V gene sequence: CDR1 GTSNPN, CDR2 SVGIG (reference sequence). V was shortened by 0 bases and J by 8 bases, with 13 bases between the two germline ends. The CDR3 runs to 14 residues. In nucleotides, the CDR3 is TGTGCCTGGAGTGTTGGGCAGGGCGAGGAAAAACTGTTTTTT. Amino acid sequence: CAWSVGQGEEKLFF.

The chain couples TRBV28 to TRBJ1-1; TRBD1 agrees at 11 bases. V trimming: 5 bases; J trimming: 4 bases; junction bases outside the gene matches: 6. The CDR3 length is 15 residues. Germline V gene data show CDR1 as MDHEN and CDR2 as SYDVKM. The CDR3 DNA reads as TGTGCCAGCAGTCCAGGGACAGGGGGAGCCACTGAAGCTTTCTTT. As protein: CASSPGTGGATEAFF.

This sequence joins TRBV30 and TRBJ2-2; a possible D gene is TRBD1 (6 bases). CDR1 and CDR2 (germline): GTSNPN, SVGIG (reference sequence). The CDR3 extends over 16 amino acids. V shed 2 bases and J shed 0 bases, with 13 bases lying between them. The CDR3 spells CAWSKVWTANTGELFF. In nucleotides, the CDR3 is TGTGCCTGGAGTAAAGTCTGGACAGCGAACACCGGGGAGCTGTTTTTT.

The V gene is TRBV11-2, the J gene TRBJ1-2; D gene ambiguous. Trimming took 1 base from V and 4 from J, leaving 7 bases between them. This CDR3 region has 13 residues. CDR1 and CDR2 from the germline V gene are SGHAT and FQNNGV. The CDR3 sequence is CASSLGTVYGYTF. The CDR3 DNA reads as TGTGCCAGCAGCTTAGGTACAGTCTATGGCTACACCTTC.

The gene calls are TRBV4-1 and TRBJ2-3; TRBD2 aligns across 11 bases. Germline V gene lookup returns CDR1 MGHRA and CDR2 YSYEKL. With V trimmed by 5 bases and J by 5 bases, 3 bases remained unmatched. This CDR3 spans 14 amino acids. The chain's CDR3 is CASSSSGGIDTQYF. As DNA, the CDR3 is TGCGCCAGCAGCTCTAGCGGGGGGATAGATACGCAGTATTTT.

The V call is TRBV27, the J call TRBJ2-5, with D hard to call. Germline CDR1 and CDR2: MNHEY and SMNVEV (reference sequence). V lost 10 bases to trimming and J lost 6 bases, with 18 bases between them. This CDR3 contains 13 residues. CDR3 nucleotides: TGTGCCAACCTCTTGGGCCCCTGGAAGACCCAGTACTTC. Protein: CANLLGPWKTQYF.

The genes are TRBV10-2 and TRBJ1-1; 10 bases match TRBD1. V lost 6 bases, J lost 5 bases, and 3 bases stayed unmatched. CDR1 WSHSY and CDR2 SAAADI come from the germline V gene. This CDR3 contains 13 residues. The CDR3 protein is CASSGQGGTEAFF. CDR3 sequence (DNA): TGCGCCAGCAGCGGACAGGGGGGTACTGAAGCTTTCTTT.

The chain recombines TRBV18 with TRBJ1-2; tentative D call: TRBD1 (5 bases). Germline CDR1 KGHSH, CDR2 LQKENI. This CDR3 contains 14 residues. The V end lost 3 bases, the J end lost 3 bases, and 11 bases lay between the germline ends. DNA of the CDR3: TGTGCCAGCTCACCGGAGGGGAGCTACTATGGCTACACCTTC. It translates to CASSPEGSYYGYTF.

This clone was observed a handful of times. The chain couples TRBV10-3 to TRBJ2-4; D is possibly TRBD1 (6 bases). The CDR3 loop spans 15 amino acids. Trimming removed 6 bases at V and 1 base at J, with 13 bases between. Germline V CDR1 and CDR2: ENHRY, SYGVKD. The CDR3 nucleotides are TGTGCCATCAGCCGACAGGACGAGGCCAAAAACATTCAGTACTTC. Protein: CAISRQDEAKNIQYF.

The chain combines TRBV11-3 with TRBJ1-3, with 9 bases matching TRBD1. The CDR3 runs 13 residues. V gave up 5 bases and J gave up 10 bases; unmatched junction bases: 6. Germline V gives CDR1 SGHNT, CDR2 YENEEA. The chain's CDR3 is CASSPDRGRTIYF. The CDR3, as DNA: TGTGCCAGCAGCCCCGACAGGGGGAGGACCATATATTTT.